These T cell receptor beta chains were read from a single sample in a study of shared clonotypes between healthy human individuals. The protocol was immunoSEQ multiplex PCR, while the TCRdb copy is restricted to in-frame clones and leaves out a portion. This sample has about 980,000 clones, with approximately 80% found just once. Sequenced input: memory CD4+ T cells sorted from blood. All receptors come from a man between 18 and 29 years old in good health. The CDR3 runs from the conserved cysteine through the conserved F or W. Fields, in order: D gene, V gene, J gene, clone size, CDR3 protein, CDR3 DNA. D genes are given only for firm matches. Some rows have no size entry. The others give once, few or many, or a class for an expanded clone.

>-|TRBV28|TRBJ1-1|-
CATPPGQLVERAFF
TGTGCCACCCCCCCCGGACAGTTAGTAGAAAGAGCTTTCTTT
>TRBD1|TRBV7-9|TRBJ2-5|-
CASSPSTGVGETQYF
TGTGCCAGCAGCCCCTCGACAGGGGTGGGAGAGACCCAGTACTTC
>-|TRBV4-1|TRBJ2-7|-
CASSHPGQGPYEQYF
TGCGCCAGCAGCCACCCCGGACAAGGTCCGTACGAGCAGTACTTC
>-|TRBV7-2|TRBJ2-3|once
CASSLSRTRSDTDTQYF
TGTGCCAGCAGCTTATCTAGGACCCGTAGCGACACAGATACGCAGTATTTT
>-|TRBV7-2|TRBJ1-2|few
CASSPDKNYGYTF
TGTGCCAGCAGTCCAGACAAAAACTATGGCTACACCTTC
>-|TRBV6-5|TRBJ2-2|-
CASWTRANTGELFF
TGTGCCAGCTGGACCCGGGCGAACACCGGGGAGCTGTTTTTT
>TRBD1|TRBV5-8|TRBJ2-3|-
CASRTRGQGQADTQYF
TGTGCCAGCAGAACCCGGGGACAGGGGCAAGCAGATACGCAGTATTTT
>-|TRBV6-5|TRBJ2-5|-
CASSPGQETQYF
TGTGCCAGCAGTCCCGGCCAAGAGACCCAGTACTTC
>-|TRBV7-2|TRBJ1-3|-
CASSLDSGKFVTIYF
TGTGCCAGCAGCTTAGACTCAGGGAAGTTTGTCACCATATATTTT
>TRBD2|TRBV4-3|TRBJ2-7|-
CASSQEAPGLAGDRGSYEQYF
TGCGCCAGCAGCCAAGAGGCCCCCGGACTAGCGGGAGATCGCGGTTCCTACGAGCAGTACTTC
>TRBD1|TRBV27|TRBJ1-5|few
CASSPNGQGVGNQPQHF
TGTGCCAGCAGTCCCAATGGACAGGGGGTTGGAAATCAGCCCCAGCATTTT
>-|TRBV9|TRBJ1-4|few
CASSVDSLNEKLFF
TGTGCCAGCAGCGTAGACAGCCTTAATGAAAAACTGTTTTTT
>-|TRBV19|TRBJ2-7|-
CASSVSTRNEQYF
TGTGCCAGTAGTGTTTCCACAAGGAACGAGCAGTACTTC
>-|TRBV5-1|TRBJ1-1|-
CASSWFGNTEAFF
TGCGCCAGCAGCTGGTTTGGGAACACTGAAGCTTTCTTT
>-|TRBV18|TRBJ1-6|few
CASSYQSLGSPLHF
TGTGCCAGCTCATACCAATCTCTCGGTTCACCCCTCCACTTT
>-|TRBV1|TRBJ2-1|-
CTSSQEGGLAANEQFF
TGCACCAGCAGCCAAGAGGGGGGGCTAGCGGCCAATGAGCAGTTCTTC
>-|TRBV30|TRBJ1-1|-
CAWSGPIRSTEAFF
TGTGCCTGGAGTGGCCCTATTCGGAGCACTGAAGCTTTCTTT
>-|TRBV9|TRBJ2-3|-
CASSVGTPKGDTQYF
TGTGCCAGCAGCGTTGGGACTCCCAAAGGGGATACGCAGTATTTT
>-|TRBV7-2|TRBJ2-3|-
CASSFSSNFPSDTQYF
TGTGCCAGCAGCTTTTCTAGCAACTTTCCAAGCGATACGCAGTATTTT
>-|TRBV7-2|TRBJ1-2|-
CASSLTGGGYTF
TGTGCCAGCAGCTTAACCGGTGGTGGCTACACCTTC
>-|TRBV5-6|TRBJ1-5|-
CASSLAVDQPQHF
TGTGCCAGCAGCTTGGCAGTGGACCAGCCCCAGCATTTT
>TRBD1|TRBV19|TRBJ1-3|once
CASTPTWTGSGNTIYF
TGTGCCAGTACCCCGACGTGGACAGGGTCCGGAAACACCATATATTTT
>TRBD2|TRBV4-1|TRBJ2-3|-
CASSRSGGGTDTQYF
TGCGCCAGCAGCCGTAGCGGGGGTGGCACAGATACGCAGTATTTT
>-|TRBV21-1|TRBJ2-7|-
CASSAQDLTTTPSYEQYF
TGTGCCAGCAGCGCCCAGGACTTGACAACAACACCCTCCTACGAGCAGTACTTC
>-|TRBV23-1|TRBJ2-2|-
CASSPLDSGRDGELFF
TGCGCCAGCAGTCCACTAGACAGCGGCAGGGACGGGGAGCTGTTTTTT
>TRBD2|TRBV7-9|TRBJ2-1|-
CASSSFSGSPYNEQFF
TGTGCCAGCAGCTCCTTTAGCGGGAGTCCCTACAATGAGCAGTTCTTC
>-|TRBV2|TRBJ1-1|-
CASSPGTPRAFF
TGTGCCAGCAGCCCCGGGACCCCCCGGGCTTTCTTT
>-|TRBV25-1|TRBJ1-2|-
CASTRGIGYGYTF
TGTGCCAGCACTAGGGGGATCGGCTATGGCTACACCTTC
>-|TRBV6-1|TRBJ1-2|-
CASIPQGNYGYTF
TGTGCCAGTATACCCCAGGGGAACTATGGCTACACCTTC
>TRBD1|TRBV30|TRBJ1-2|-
CAWTRGSYGYTF
TGTGCCTGGACCAGGGGGTCCTATGGCTACACCTTC
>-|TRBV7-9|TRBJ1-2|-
CASSQPSANYGYTF
TGTGCCAGCAGCCAGCCGTCTGCTAACTATGGCTACACCTTC
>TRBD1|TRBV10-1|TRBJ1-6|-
CASRGQGNSPLHF
TGCGCCAGCAGGGGACAGGGAAATTCACCCCTCCACTTT
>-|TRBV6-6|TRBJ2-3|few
CASSLRGTDTQYF
TGTGCCAGCAGTTTACGGGGCACAGATACGCAGTATTTT
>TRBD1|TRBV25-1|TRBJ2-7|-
CASSVSGGSYEQYF
TGTGCCAGCTCAGTGTCAGGGGGCTCGTACGAGCAGTACTTC
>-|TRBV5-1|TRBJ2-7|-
CASTDSQTYEQYF
TGCGCCAGCACCGATTCACAAACCTACGAGCAGTACTTC
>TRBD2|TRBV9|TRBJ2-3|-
CASSALPHGGVTQYF
TGTGCCAGCAGCGCGCTCCCACACGGGGGGGTTACGCAGTATTTT
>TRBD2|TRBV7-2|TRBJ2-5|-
CASTLAGLQETQYF
TGTGCCAGCACCTTAGCGGGGTTACAAGAGACCCAGTACTTC
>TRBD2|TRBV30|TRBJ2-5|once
CAWSGGLAGGETQYF
TGTGCCTGGAGTGGAGGGCTAGCGGGAGGGGAGACCCAGTACTTC
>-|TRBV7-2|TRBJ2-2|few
CASTTGWNTGELFF
TGTGCCAGCACCACTGGGTGGAACACCGGGGAGCTGTTTTTT
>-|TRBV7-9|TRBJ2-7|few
CASSSAYEQYF
TGTGCCAGCAGCTCGGCCTACGAGCAGTACTTC